This TCR beta chain was found in a study of T cells in Graves' hyperthyroidism and ophthalmopathy. Germline trimming cut 3 bases from V and 2 bases from J; bases unmatched to any gene: 21. Germline CDR1 DFQATT, CDR2 SNEGSKA (reference sequence). This CDR3 is 19 amino acids long. There are a few counts of this clonotype. Regions amplified from RNA transcripts were the TCR beta CDR3 regions. A set of HTBI primers served as the primers for a first-round RT-PCR of the TCR CDR3. TCRdb re-analysed the multiplex PCR reads in MiXCR, keeping a single row per CDR3 protein. The sample holds 550,000 to 600,000 distinct CDR3 sequences; 14% are singletons and the top ten take less than 9%. Ophthalmopathy patients had moderate-to-severe active disease, CAS ≥3, NOSPECS ≥4, and disease duration under 3 months. The study left out patients who had uncontrolled infection, other autoimmune disease, pregnancy or lactation.

This sequence joins TRBV20-1 and TRBJ1-2; 7 nucleotides line up with TRBD1. This sequence was found in a woman between 18 and 29 years old with Graves' ophthalmopathy. The material sequenced was blood. The CDR3: CSARATGEEGQLSNYGYTF. In nucleotides, the CDR3 is TGCAGTGCTAGGGCTACAGGGGAGGAGGGGCAATTATCGAACTATGGCTACACCTTC.